This TCR beta chain was observed in a study of OX40 agonist ivuxolimab in advanced cancers. Study-level findings and limits: More expanded clones were found, on average, in CD8+ than in CD4+ T cells.

On cycle 4 day 1 and cycle 7 day 1, as well as at baseline, blood was sampled. Profiling relied on immunoSEQ multiplex PCR, and the TCRdb table lists in-frame clones only, not all of them. The data contain around 70,000 clones, 84% of them singletons. This clone was seen only a few times. Its specificity is not known. The sample here was CD4+ or CD8+ T cells sorted from blood, taken in a trial of the OX40 agonist ivuxolimab. The sequence derives from an adult with an advanced solid tumor such as melanoma, head and neck, liver or kidney cancer.

The CDR3 DNA is TGTGCCAGCAGCACATCCTTCGTGGGCGAGCAGTACTTC. Protein: CASSTSFVGEQYF. The chain is built from TRBV5-5 and TRBJ2-7; D not resolved. The CDR3 has 13 residues. Germline lookup yields CDR1 SGHKS and CDR2 YYEKEE (reference sequence). V was shortened by 4 bases and J by 6 bases, with 14 bases between the two germline ends. The full variable domain, with the rest looked up from reference TRBV5-5 and TRBJ2-7, is DAGVTQSPTHLIKTRGQQVTLRCSPISGHKSVSWYQQVLGQGPQFIFQYYEKEERGRGNFPDRFSARQFPNYSSELNVNALLLGDSALYLCASSTSFVGEQYFGPGTRLTVT.